Included here is one TCR beta chain sequence, with context. This CDR3 has 13 residues. The V gene's germline CDR1 is SEHNR and CDR2 FQNEAQ (reference sequence). The V end was cut by 3 bases, the J end by 0 bases, with 5 bases between. TCRdb keeps only in-frame clones here, not all; method: immunoSEQ multiplex PCR. The sample contains around 45,000 clones, roughly 93% of which appear only once. The source of the sample is a study of OX40 agonist ivuxolimab in advanced cancers. This chain connects TRBV7-9 to TRBJ1-1; no clear D. This specimen was CD4+ or CD8+ T cells sorted from blood, taken in a trial of the OX40 agonist ivuxolimab. The receptor was derived from an adult with an advanced solid tumor such as melanoma, head and neck, liver or kidney cancer. The CDR3, as DNA: TGTGCCAGCAGCTTTAGGGTGAACACTGAAGCTTTCTTT. Residues: CASSFRVNTEAFF. Combining the CDR3 with reference TRBV7-9 and TRBJ1-1 gives the whole variable domain DTGVSQNPRHKITKRGQNVTFRCDPISEHNRLYWYRQTLGQGPEFLTYFQNEAQLEKSRLLSDRFSAERPKGSFSTLEIQRTEQGDSAMYLCASSFRVNTEAFFGQGTRLTVV.